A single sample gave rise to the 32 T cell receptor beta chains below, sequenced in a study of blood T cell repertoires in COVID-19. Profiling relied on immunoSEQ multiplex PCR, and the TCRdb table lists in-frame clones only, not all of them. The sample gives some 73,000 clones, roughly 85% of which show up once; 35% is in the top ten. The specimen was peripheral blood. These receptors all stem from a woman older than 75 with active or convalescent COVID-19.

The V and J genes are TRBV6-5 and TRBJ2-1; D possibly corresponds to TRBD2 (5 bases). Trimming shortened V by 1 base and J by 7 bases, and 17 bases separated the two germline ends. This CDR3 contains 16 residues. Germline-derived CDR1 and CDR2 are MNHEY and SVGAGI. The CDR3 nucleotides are TGTGCCAGCAGTTACTGGTCCGCGGGCCGAGGGAATGAGCAGTTCTTC. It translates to CASSYWSAGRGNEQFF.

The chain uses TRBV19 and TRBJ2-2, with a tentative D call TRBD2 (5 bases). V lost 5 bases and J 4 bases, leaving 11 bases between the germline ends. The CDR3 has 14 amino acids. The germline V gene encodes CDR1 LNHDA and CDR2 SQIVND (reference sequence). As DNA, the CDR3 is TGTGCCAGTAGTTCCCGACTACCCACCGGGGAGCTGTTTTTT. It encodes CASSSRLPTGELFF. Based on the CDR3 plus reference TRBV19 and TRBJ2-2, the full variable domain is DGGITQSPKYLFRKEGQNVTLSCEQNLNHDAMYWYRQDPGQGLRLIYYSQIVNDFQKGDIAEGYSVSREKKESFPLTVTSAQKNPTAFYLCASSSRLPTGELFFGEGSRLTVL.

The CDR3: CASSLGLAGSQETQYF. In DNA form, the CDR3 reads TGTGCCAGCAGCTTGGGCCTAGCGGGGTCCCAAGAGACCCAGTACTTC. The rearrangement links TRBV5-4 to TRBJ2-5, with TRBD2 matching 9 bases. The CDR3 is 16 amino acids. With V trimmed by 0 bases and J by 1 base, 4 bases remained unmatched. CDR1 is SGHNT, CDR2 YYREEE, per germline (reference sequence).

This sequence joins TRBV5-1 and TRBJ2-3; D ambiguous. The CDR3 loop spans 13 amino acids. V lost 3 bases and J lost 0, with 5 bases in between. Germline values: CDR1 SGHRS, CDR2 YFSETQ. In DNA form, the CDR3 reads TGCGCCAGCAGCTCCCCTAGCACAGATACGCAGTATTTT. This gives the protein CASSSPSTDTQYF.

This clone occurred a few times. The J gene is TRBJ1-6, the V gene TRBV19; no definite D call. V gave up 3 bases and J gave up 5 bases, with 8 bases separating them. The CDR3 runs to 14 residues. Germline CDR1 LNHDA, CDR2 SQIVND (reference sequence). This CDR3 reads CASSIRENNSPLHF. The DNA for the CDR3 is TGTGCCAGTAGTATTAGGGAGAATAATTCACCCCTCCACTTT.

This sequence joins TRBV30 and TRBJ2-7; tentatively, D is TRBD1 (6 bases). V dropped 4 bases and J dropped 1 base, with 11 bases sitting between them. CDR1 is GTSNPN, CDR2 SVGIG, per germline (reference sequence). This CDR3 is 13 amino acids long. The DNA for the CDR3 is TGTGCCTGGAATTTGGACAGATCCTACGAGCAGTACTTC. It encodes CAWNLDRSYEQYF.

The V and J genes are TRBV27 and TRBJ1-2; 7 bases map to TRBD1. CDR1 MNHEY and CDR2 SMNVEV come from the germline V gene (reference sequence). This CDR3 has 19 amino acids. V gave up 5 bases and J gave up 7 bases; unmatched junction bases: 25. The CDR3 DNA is TGTGCCAGCAGTCCCTCGAGGGGACAGCGCACCCTACTAAAGACTGGCTACACCTTC. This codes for CASSPSRGQRTLLKTGYTF.

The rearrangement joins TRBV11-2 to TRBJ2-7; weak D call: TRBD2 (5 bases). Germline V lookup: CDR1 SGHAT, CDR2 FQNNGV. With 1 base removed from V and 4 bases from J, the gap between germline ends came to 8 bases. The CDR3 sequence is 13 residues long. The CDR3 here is CASSLGGPYEQYF. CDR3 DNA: TGTGCCAGCAGCTTAGGCGGGCCTTACGAGCAGTACTTC.

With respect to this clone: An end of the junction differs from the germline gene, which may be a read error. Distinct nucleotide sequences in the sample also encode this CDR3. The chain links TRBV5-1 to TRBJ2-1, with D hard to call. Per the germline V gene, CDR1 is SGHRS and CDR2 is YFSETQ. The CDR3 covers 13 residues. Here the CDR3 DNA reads TGTGCCAGCAGCCAAACGCAGGTTGATGAGCAGTTCTTC. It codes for CASSQTQVDEQFF.

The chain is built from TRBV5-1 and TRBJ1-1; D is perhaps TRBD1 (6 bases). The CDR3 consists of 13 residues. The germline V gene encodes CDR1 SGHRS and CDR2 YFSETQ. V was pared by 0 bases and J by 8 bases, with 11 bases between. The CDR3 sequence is CASSLATGPEAFF. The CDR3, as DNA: TGCGCCAGCAGCTTGGCAACAGGGCCGGAAGCTTTCTTT.

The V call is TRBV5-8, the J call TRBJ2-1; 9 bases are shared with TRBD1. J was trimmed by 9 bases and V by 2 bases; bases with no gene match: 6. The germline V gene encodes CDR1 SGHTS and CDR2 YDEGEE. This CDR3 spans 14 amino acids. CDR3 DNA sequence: TGTGCCAGCAGCTTTCTGGGACAGGGTCGTGAGCAGTTCTTC. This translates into CASSFLGQGREQFF.

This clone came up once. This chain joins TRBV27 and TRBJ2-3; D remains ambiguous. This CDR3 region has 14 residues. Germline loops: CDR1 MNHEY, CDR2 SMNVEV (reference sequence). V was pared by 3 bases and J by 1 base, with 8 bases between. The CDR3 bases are TGTGCCAGCAGTTTCTACCGGGGCACAGATACGCAGTATTTT. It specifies CASSFYRGTDTQYF.

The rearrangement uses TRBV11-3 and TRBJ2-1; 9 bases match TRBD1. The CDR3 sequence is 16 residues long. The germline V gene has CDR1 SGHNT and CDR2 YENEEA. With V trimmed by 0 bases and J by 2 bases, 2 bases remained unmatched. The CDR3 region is CASSLEGTGTYNEQFF. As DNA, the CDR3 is TGTGCCAGCAGCTTAGAGGGGACAGGGACCTACAATGAGCAGTTCTTC.

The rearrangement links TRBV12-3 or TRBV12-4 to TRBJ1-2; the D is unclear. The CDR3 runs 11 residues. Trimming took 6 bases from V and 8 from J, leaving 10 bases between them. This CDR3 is CASSKVGGYTF. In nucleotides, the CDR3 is TGTGCCAGCAGCAAGGTCGGGGGCTACACCTTC.

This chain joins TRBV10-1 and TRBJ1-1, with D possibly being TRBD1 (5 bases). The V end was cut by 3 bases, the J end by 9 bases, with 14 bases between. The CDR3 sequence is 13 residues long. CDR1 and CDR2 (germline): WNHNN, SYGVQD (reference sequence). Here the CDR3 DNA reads TGCGCCAGCAGTGAAGGGGCAGTTGGACAAGCTTTCTTT. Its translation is CASSEGAVGQAFF.

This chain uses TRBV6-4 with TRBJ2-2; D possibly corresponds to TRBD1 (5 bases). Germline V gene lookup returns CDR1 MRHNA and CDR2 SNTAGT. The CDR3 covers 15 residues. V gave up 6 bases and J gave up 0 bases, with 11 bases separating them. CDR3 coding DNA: TGTGCCAGCAGCTGGGGCATAGCGAACACCGGGGAGCTGTTTTTT. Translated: CASSWGIANTGELFF.

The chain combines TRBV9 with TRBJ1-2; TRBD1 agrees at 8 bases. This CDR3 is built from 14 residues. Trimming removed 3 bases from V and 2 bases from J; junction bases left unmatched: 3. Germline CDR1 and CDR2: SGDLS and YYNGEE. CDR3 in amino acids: CASSADRANYGYTF. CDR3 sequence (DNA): TGTGCCAGCAGCGCGGACAGGGCCAACTATGGCTACACCTTC.

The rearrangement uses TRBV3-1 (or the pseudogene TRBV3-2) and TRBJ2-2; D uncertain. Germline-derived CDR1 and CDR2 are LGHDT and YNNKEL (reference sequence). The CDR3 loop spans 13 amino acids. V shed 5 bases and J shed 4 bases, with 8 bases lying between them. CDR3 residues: CASSKTRTGELFF. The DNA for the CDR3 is TGTGCCAGCAGCAAAACGCGCACCGGGGAGCTGTTTTTT.

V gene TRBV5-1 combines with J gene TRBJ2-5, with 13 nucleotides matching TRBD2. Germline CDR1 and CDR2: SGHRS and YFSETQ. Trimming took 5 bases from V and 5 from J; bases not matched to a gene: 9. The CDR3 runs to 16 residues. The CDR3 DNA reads TGCGCCAGCAGTCCTGTGGGGACTAGCGGGGTGGAGACCCAGTACTTC. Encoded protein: CASSPVGTSGVETQYF.

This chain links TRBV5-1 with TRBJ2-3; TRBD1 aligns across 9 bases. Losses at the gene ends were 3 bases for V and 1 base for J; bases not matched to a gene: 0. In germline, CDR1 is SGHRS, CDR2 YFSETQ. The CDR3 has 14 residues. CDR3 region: CASSWTGGTDTQYF. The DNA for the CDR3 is TGCGCCAGCAGCTGGACAGGGGGCACAGATACGCAGTATTTT.

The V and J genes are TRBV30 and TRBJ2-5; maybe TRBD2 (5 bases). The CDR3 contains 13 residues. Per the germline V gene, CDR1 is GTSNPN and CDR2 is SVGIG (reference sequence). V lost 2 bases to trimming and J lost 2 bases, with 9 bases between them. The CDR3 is CAWSRLPQETQYF. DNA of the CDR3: TGTGCCTGGAGTAGACTACCTCAAGAGACCCAGTACTTC.

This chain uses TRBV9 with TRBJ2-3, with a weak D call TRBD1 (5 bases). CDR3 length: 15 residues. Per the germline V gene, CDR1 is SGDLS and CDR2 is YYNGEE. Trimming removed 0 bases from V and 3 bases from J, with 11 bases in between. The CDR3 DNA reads TGTGCCAGCAGCGTAGCTAGGGGCCGGACAGATACGCAGTATTTT. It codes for CASSVARGRTDTQYF.

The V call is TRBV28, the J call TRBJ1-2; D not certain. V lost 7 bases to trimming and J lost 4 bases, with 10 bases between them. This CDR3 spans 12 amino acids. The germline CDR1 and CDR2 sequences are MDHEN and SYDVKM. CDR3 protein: CASNLNGYGYTF. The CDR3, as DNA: TGTGCCAGCAACTTAAACGGCTATGGCTACACCTTC.

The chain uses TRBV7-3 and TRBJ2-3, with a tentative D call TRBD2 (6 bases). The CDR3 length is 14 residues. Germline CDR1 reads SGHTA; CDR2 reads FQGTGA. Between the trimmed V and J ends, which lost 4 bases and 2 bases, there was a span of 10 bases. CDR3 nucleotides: TGTGCCAGCAGCTGGGGACTTGCCACAGATACGCAGTATTTT. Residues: CASSWGLATDTQYF.

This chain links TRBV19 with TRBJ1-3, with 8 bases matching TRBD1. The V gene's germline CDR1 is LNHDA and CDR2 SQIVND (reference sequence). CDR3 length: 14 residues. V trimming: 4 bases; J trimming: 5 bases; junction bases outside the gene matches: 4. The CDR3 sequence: CASSTGQERNTIYF. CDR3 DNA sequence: TGTGCCAGTAGTACGGGACAGGAAAGAAACACCATATATTTT. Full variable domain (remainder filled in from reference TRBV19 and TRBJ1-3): DGGITQSPKYLFRKEGQNVTLSCEQNLNHDAMYWYRQDPGQGLRLIYYSQIVNDFQKGDIAEGYSVSREKKESFPLTVTSAQKNPTAFYLCASSTGQERNTIYFGEGSWLTVV.

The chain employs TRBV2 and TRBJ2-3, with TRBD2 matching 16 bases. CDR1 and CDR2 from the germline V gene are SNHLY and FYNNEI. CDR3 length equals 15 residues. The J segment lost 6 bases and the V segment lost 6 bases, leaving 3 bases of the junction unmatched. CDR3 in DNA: TGTGCCAGCAGGGGACTAGCGGGGGGGCCGGATACGCAGTATTTT. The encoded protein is CASRGLAGGPDTQYF. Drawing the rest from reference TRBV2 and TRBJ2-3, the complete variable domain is EPEVTQTPSHQVTQMGQEVILRCVPISNHLYFYWYRQILGQKVEFLVSFYNNEISEKSEIFDDQFSVERPDGSNFTLKIRSTKLEDSAMYFCASRGLAGGPDTQYFGPGTRLTVL.

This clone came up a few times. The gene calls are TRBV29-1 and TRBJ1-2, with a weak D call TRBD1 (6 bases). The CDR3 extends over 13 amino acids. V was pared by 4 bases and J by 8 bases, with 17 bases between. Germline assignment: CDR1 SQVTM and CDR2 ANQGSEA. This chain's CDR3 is CSVVMATGGGYTF. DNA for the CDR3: TGCAGCGTTGTTATGGCGACAGGTGGCGGCTACACCTTC.

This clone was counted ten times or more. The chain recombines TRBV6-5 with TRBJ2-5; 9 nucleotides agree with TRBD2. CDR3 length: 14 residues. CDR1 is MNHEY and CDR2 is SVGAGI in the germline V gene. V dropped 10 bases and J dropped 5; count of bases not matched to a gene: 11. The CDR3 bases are TGTGCCACCTCGGCGGGGGGGCTCGGGGAGACCCAGTACTTC. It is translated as CATSAGGLGETQYF.

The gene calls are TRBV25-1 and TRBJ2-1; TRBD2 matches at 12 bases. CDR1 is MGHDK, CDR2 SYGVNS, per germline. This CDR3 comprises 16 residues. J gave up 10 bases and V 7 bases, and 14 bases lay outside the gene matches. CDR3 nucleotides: TGTGCCAGCACCCAGGGAACGACTAGCGGGGGACTGGAGCAGTTCTTC. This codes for CASTQGTTSGGLEQFF.

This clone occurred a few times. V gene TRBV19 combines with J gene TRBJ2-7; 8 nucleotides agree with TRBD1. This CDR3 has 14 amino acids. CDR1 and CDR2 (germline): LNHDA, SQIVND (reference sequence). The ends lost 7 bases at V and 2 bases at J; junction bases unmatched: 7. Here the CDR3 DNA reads TGTGCCAGTACCATCCGGGACAGGCCCTACGAGCAGTACTTC. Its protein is CASTIRDRPYEQYF.

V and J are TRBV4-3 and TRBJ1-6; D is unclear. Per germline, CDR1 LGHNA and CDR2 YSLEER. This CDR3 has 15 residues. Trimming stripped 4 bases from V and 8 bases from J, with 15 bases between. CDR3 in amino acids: CASSPSPQTYSPLHF. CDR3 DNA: TGCGCCAGCAGCCCGAGTCCACAGACATATTCACCCCTCCACTTT.

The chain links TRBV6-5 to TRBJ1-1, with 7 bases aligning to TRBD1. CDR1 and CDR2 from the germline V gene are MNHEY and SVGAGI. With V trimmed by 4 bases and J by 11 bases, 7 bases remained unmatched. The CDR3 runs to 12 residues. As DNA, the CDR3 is TGTGCCAGCAGTTTCGGAACAGGGGAGGCTTTCTTT. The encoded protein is CASSFGTGEAFF.